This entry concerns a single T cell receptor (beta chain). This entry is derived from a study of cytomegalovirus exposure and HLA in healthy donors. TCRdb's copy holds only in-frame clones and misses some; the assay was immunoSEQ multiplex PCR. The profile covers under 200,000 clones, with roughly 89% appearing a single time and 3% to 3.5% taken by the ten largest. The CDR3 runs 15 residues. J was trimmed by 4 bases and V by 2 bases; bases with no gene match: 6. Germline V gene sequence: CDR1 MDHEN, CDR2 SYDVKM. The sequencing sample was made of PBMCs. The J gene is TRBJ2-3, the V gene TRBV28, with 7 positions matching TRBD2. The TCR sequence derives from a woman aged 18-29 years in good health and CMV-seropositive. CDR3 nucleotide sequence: TGTGCCAGCAGTTTAGTCTCTAGCGGTCCAGATACGCAGTATTTT. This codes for CASSLVSSGPDTQYF.